The subject of this entry is one T cell receptor (beta chain). Its antigen is unknown. Base-call qualities are not available, and no considerably larger clone is one nucleotide away. The CDR3 runs 16 amino acids, cysteine and phenylalanine included. CDR3 DNA is the only sequence kept; it has 48 bases, read in frame from the first base. Trimmed from V: 8 bases; trimmed from J: 4 bases; junction bases lacking a gene match: 6. The germline V gene provides CDR1 SNHLY and CDR2 FYNNEI. The collaborating institutions used their own protocols to collect whole blood in K2EDTA tubes. Collaborator samples were shipped for TCRbeta analysis as frozen whole blood, isolated PBMCs, or DNA extracted from either sample type. This entry belongs to a study of blood T cell repertoires in COVID-19 (dated by TCRdb to about 2020). Regarding the complete study: Samples from collaborators originated in the United States, Italy and Spain and spanned both the acute and convalescent phases of COVID-19. The dataset comprised deeply sampled blood TCRbeta repertoires from subjects exposed to, actively infected with, or recovered from COVID-19. Where available, HLA class I and class II types were taken from metadata supplied by the sample provider and were not determined by assay-based typing. Samples came from the ongoing ImmuneRACE study (first 160 participants) plus 1,254 subjects from 6 global collaborators. The prospective study material was composed of cDNA or gDNA derived from T cells, B-cell-depleted T cells, or PBMCs. The sample metadata nearly always contained a de-identified subject ID, COVID-19 status, age in years and sex. A freely available public database, intended as a resource for researchers studying the immune response to SARS-CoV-2, is where the repertoires were released.

Overall study outcomes, separate from this receptor: Clinical and demographic metadata were provided uncurated, with the amount varying by source and participant.

TCRbeta CDR3 regions were amplified from genomic DNA by means of the immunoSEQ Assay, a bias-controlled multiplex PCR. As for how the authors treated the data: The number of nucleated cells in each sample was estimated by amplification of reference gene primers within the assay. To quantify the absolute abundance of each unique TCRbeta CDR3 rearrangement, sequence reads were collapsed and filtered. For each sample, productive Simpson clonality was calculated by taking the square root of Simpson's diversity index across productive rearrangements. Sourced from immuneACCESS, this table was stored by TCRdb with only in-frame sequences that have V and J called. A share of the clones is absent; for the studies checked, an unresolved V gene accounts for under half, and the remainder has no known explanation. V, J and clone size were drawn from that table, and D and trimming were deduced from the DNA. For this sample there are 230,000 or so clones; 84% appear just once. The leading ten clones occupy roughly 21% of the sample.

The chain joins TRBV2 to TRBJ2-2; the central 14 bases match TRBD2. What was sequenced was peripheral blood. The receptor comes from a man aged 30 to 45 with active or convalescent COVID-19. The CDR3 region has the sequence CASLPGLAGVTGELFF. The nucleotide sequence is given as TGTGCCAGCTTACCGGGACTAGCGGGAGTCACCGGGGAGCTGTTTTTT.